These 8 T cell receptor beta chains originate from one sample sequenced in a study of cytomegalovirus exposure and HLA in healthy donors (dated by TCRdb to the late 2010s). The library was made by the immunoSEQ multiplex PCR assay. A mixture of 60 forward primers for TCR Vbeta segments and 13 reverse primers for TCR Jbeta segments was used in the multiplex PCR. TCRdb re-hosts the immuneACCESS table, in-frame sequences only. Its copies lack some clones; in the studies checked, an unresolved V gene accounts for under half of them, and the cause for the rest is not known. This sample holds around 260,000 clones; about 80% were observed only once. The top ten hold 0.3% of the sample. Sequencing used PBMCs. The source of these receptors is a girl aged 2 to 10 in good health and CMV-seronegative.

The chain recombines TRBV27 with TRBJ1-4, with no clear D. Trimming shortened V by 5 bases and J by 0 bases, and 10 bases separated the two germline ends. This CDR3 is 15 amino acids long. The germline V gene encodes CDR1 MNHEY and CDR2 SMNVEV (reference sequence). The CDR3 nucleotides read TGTGCCAGCAGTCCCAGAATTGCAACTAATGAAAAACTGTTTTTT. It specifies CASSPRIATNEKLFF.

In DNA, the CDR3 is TGTGCCAGCAGTTCCTTCTATAGCAATCAGCCCCAGCATTTT. It yields the protein CASSSFYSNQPQHF. The chain links TRBV6-5 to TRBJ1-5; D is unclear. The germline V and J ends were trimmed by 4 bases and 0 bases, with 7 bases remaining between them. CDR1 is MNHEY, CDR2 SVGAGI, per germline. CDR3 size: 14 residues.

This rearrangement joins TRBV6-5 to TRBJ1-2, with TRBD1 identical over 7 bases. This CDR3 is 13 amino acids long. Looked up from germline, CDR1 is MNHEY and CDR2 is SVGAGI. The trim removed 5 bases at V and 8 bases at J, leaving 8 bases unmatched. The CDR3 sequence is CASSIGQVYGYTF. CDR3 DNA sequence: TGTGCCAGCAGTATCGGACAGGTTTACGGCTACACCTTC.

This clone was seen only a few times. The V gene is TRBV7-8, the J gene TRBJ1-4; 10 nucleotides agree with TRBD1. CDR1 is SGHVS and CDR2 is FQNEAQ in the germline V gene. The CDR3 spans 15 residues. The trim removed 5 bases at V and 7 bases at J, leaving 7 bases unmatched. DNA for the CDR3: TGTGCCAGCAGCCGTAGACAGGGGGCGGGTGAAAAACTGTTTTTT. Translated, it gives CASSRRQGAGEKLFF.

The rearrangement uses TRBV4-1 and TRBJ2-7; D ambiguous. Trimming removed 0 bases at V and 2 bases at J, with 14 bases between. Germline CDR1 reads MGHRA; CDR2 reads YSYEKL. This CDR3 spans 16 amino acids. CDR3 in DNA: TGCGCCAGCAGCCAAGAGACGGGTGTGGATGCCTACGAGCAGTACTTC. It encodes CASSQETGVDAYEQYF.

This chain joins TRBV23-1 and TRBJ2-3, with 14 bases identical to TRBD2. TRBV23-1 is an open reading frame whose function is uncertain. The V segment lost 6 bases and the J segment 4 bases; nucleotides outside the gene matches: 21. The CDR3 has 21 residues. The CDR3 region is CASSRDLAFRLAGGPPDTQYF. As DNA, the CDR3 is TGCGCCAGCAGCCGCGATTTAGCTTTCCGACTAGCGGGAGGGCCACCAGATACGCAGTATTTT.

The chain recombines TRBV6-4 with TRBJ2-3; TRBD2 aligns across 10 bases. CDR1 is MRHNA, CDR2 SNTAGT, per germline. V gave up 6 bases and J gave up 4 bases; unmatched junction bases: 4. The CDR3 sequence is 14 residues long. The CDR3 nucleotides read TGTGCCAGCAGCCCGGGACTAGCGTCAGATACGCAGTATTTT. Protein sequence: CASSPGLASDTQYF.

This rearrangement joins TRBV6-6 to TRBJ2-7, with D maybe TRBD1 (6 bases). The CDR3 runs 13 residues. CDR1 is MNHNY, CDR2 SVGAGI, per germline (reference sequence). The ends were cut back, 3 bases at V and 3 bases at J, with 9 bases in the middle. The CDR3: CASSYGRGYEQYF. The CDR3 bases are TGTGCCAGCAGTTATGGCAGGGGCTACGAGCAGTACTTC.